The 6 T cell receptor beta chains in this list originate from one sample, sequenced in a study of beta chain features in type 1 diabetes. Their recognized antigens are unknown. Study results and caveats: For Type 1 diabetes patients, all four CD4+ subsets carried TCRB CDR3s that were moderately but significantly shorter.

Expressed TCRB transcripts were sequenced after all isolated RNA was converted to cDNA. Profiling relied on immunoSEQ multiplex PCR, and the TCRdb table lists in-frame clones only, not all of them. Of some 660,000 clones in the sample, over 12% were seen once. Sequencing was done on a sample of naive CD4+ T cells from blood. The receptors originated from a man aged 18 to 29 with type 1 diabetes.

The CDR3 reads CASSEAYWSNQPQHF. CDR3 DNA: TGTGCCAGCAGTGAAGCCTACTGGAGCAATCAGCCCCAGCATTTT. V usage is TRBV6-1 and J usage is TRBJ1-5; D is uncertain. Germline assignment: CDR1 MNHNS and CDR2 SASEGT. V lost 0 bases and J lost 1, with 7 bases in between. The CDR3 runs to 15 residues.

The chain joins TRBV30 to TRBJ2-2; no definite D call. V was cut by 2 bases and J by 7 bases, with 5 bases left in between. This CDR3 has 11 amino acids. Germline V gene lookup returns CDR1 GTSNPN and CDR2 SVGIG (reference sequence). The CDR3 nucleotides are TGTGCCTGGAGTTGGGGCGGGGAGCTGTTTTTT. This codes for CAWSWGGELFF. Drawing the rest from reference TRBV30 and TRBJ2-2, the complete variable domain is SQTIHQWPATLVQPVGSPLSLECTVEGTSNPNLYWYRQAAGRGLQLLFYSVGIGQISSEVPQNLSASRPQDRQFILSSKKLLLSDSGFYLCAWSWGGELFFGEGSRLTVL.

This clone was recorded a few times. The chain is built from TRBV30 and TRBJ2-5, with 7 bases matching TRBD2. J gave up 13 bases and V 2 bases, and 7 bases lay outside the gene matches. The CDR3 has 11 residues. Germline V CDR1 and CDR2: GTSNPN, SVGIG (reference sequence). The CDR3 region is CAWSWGEGRYF. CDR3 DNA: TGTGCCTGGAGTTGGGGGGAGGGCCGGTACTTC.

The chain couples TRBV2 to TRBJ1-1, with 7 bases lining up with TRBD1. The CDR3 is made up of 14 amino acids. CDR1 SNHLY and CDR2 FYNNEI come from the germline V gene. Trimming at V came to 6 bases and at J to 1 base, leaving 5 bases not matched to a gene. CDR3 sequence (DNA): TGTGCCAGCAGGACAAGGACAGGGAACACTGAAGCTTTCTTT. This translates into CASRTRTGNTEAFF. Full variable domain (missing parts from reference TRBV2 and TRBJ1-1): EPEVTQTPSHQVTQMGQEVILRCVPISNHLYFYWYRQILGQKVEFLVSFYNNEISEKSEIFDDQFSVERPDGSNFTLKIRSTKLEDSAMYFCASRTRTGNTEAFFGQGTRLTVV.

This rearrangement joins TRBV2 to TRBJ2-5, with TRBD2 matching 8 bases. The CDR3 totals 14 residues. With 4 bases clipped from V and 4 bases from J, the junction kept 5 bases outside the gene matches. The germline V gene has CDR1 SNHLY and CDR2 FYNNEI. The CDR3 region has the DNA TGTGCCAGCAGTGCGGGGGGGGCCTCAGAGACCCAGTACTTC. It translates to CASSAGGASETQYF.

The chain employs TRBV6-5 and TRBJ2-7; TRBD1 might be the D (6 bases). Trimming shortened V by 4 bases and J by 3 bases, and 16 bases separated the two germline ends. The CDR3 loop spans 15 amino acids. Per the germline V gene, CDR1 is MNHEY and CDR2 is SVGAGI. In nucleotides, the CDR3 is TGTGCCAGCAGTTTTTCCGGACAGTATCACTACGAGCAGTACTTC. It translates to CASSFSGQYHYEQYF.